A single sample is the source of the 20 T cell receptor beta chains below, sequenced in a study of T cells in Graves' hyperthyroidism and ophthalmopathy. There were TCR beta CDR3 regions amplified from RNA transcripts. Using the HTBI primer set, a first-round RT-PCR was run on the TCR CDR3. In TCRdb, the multiplex PCR reads were re-called with MiXCR into one record per CDR3 protein. Of approximately 330,000 distinct CDR3 sequences listed, 21% were seen once; the top ten hold over 40%. The sample taken for sequencing was blood. The receptors were sampled from a woman between 45 and 65 years old with Graves' hyperthyroidism.

This clonotype was picked up many times. This chain uses TRBV20-1 with TRBJ2-3; a weak D match, TRBD2 (5 bases). The CDR3 is 11 amino acids. Trimming stripped 3 bases from V and 6 bases from J, with 7 bases between. Germline-derived CDR1 and CDR2 are DFQATT and SNEGSKA (reference sequence). In DNA form, the CDR3 reads TGCAGTGCTAGGAGAGGGGATACGCAGTATTTT. It encodes CSARRGDTQYF.

This clonotype was recorded many times. The J gene is TRBJ2-2, the V gene TRBV28; D is unresolved. The CDR3 is made up of 12 amino acids. Germline lookup yields CDR1 MDHEN and CDR2 SYDVKM. Trimming took 5 bases from V and 4 from J, leaving 5 bases between them. The CDR3 region is CASSTLTGELFF. Written as DNA, the CDR3 is TGTGCCAGCAGTACCCTCACCGGGGAGCTGTTTTTT.

The V gene is TRBV27, the J gene TRBJ2-5, with D maybe TRBD1 (5 bases). Deletions cut 3 bases from V and 1 base from J, with 12 bases between. The CDR3 is made up of 15 amino acids. From germline, CDR1 is MNHEY and CDR2 SMNVEV (reference sequence). CDR3 in DNA: TGTGCCAGCAGTTTGCGACAGTTGGGCCAAGAGACCCAGTACTTC. Encoded protein: CASSLRQLGQETQYF.

This clonotype was counted many times. A junction boundary mismatches the germline segment, possibly from a read error. The J gene is TRBJ2-5, the V gene TRBV7-8, with 9 nucleotides matching TRBD2. This CDR3 region has 20 residues. Per germline, CDR1 SGHVS and CDR2 FQNEAQ. The chain's CDR3 is CASSLVGSGRRSRAKETQYF. The CDR3 DNA reads TGTGCCAGCAGTTTAGTTGGTAGCGGGAGAAGGTCCCGGGCCAAAGAGACCCAGTACTTC.

This clonotype has at least ten counts. The rearrangement joins TRBV7-9 to TRBJ1-1, with TRBD1 as a possible D gene (6 bases). V lost 1 base, J lost 5 bases, and 23 bases lay in between. CDR1 is SEHNR, CDR2 FQNEAQ, per germline (reference sequence). The CDR3 consists of 18 residues. CDR3 amino acids: CASSLGSLRGRGGTEAFF. DNA for the CDR3: TGTGCCAGCAGCTTAGGTAGCCTGAGAGGCAGGGGCGGGACTGAAGCTTTCTTT. Filled out from reference TRBV7-9 and TRBJ1-1, the complete variable domain reads DTGVSQNPRHKITKRGQNVTFRCDPISEHNRLYWYRQTLGQGPEFLTYFQNEAQLEKSRLLSDRFSAERPKGSFSTLEIQRTEQGDSAMYLCASSLGSLRGRGGTEAFFGQGTRLTVV.

This clonotype was seen at least ten times. The chain has TRBV28 and TRBJ2-7, with 9 bases lining up with TRBD1. CDR3 size: 17 residues. V dropped 5 bases and J dropped 1; count of bases not matched to a gene: 12. Germline lookup yields CDR1 MDHEN and CDR2 SYDVKM. The CDR3 sequence is CASSLNTGTGSSYEQYF. CDR3 coding DNA: TGTGCCAGCAGTCTTAACACCGGGACAGGGAGTTCCTACGAGCAGTACTTC.

This clonotype was detected many times. This chain links TRBV15 with TRBJ1-2, with TRBD1 identical over 7 bases. The CDR3 has 14 amino acids. CDR1 LNHNV and CDR2 YYDKDF come from the germline V gene (reference sequence). Unmatched junction bases numbered 6, after V lost 6 bases and J lost 2 bases. This CDR3 reads CATSLPGQNYGYTF. CDR3 sequence (DNA): TGTGCCACCAGTCTTCCGGGACAGAACTATGGCTACACCTTC.

In this sample, this clonotype turned up many times. CDR3 loop: CASSPIPSGSLRETQYF. CDR3 DNA: TGTGCCAGCTCACCGATACCTAGCGGGAGCCTCCGAGAGACCCAGTACTTC. The chain combines TRBV18 with TRBJ2-5, with 10 nucleotides matching TRBD2. V lost 3 bases, J lost 4 bases, and 11 bases stayed unmatched. This CDR3 has 17 amino acids. In germline, CDR1 is KGHSH, CDR2 LQKENI.

The chain couples TRBV28 to TRBJ1-4; D may be TRBD1 (6 bases). Per the germline V gene, CDR1 is MDHEN and CDR2 is SYDVKM. V lost 5 bases and J lost 4, with 11 bases in between. The CDR3 runs to 14 residues. The CDR3 spells CASSVDSFNEKLFF. The CDR3 DNA sequence: TGTGCCAGCAGTGTGGACAGTTTTAATGAAAAACTGTTTTTT.

The chain is built from TRBV9 and TRBJ2-5; TRBD2 agrees at 8 bases. Germline CDR1 is SGDLS and CDR2 is YYNGEE. V gave up 3 bases and J gave up 7 bases; unmatched junction bases: 11. The CDR3 totals 15 residues. Here the CDR3 DNA reads TGTGCCAGCAGCGCCGGGGGGGGAGGGTATGGGACCCAGTACTTC. Protein product: CASSAGGGGYGTQYF.

This clonotype was seen many times. This chain links TRBV5-1 with TRBJ2-7; no definite D call. CDR1 is SGHRS and CDR2 is YFSETQ in the germline V gene. The CDR3 runs to 15 residues. V dropped 0 bases and J dropped 3 bases, with 13 bases sitting between them. CDR3 sequence (DNA): TGCGCCAGCAGCTTGGCCGGGCAGGACGACTACGAGCAGTACTTC. Its translation is CASSLAGQDDYEQYF.

This clonotype was counted ten times or more. The chain is built from TRBV2 and TRBJ1-2, with no clear D. The CDR3 runs 14 residues. V dropped 7 bases and J dropped 0 bases, with 12 bases sitting between them. CDR1 is SNHLY, CDR2 FYNNEI, per germline. CDR3 loop: CASTGSDPNYGYTF. The CDR3 bases are TGTGCCAGCACCGGGAGTGACCCTAACTATGGCTACACCTTC.

This clonotype was detected a few times. The chain combines TRBV7-9 with TRBJ2-2, with unresolved D. Trimming took off 1 base at V and 8 bases at J, with 11 bases between the two ends. Germline-derived CDR1 and CDR2 are SEHNR and FQNEAQ (reference sequence). CDR3 length equals 14 residues. The CDR3 DNA is TGTGCCAGCAGCTTAGGACCCCCGGCGGGGGAGCTGTTTTTT. Residues: CASSLGPPAGELFF.

The J gene is TRBJ2-5, the V gene TRBV12-5; 11 nucleotides align to TRBD2. This CDR3 has 20 amino acids. The V gene's germline CDR1 is LGHNT and CDR2 FRNRAP. The V and J ends lost 0 bases and 1 base, in that order; junction bases with no gene match: 13. The CDR3 loop reads CASGLVPPPRGTSGQETQYF. The CDR3 nucleotides are TGTGCTAGTGGTTTGGTACCCCCGCCCCGGGGGACTAGCGGCCAAGAGACCCAGTACTTC.

A few counts support this clonotype. This sequence joins TRBV7-3 and TRBJ2-7; the match to TRBD2 covers 9 bases. Germline V gives CDR1 SGHTA, CDR2 FQGTGA. CDR3 length: 15 residues. After removal of 1 base from V and 1 base from J, the junction contained 2 bases not matched to a gene. The CDR3 DNA reads TGTGCCAGCAGCTTAATAGCGGGGGAATCCTACGAGCAGTACTTC. Translation gives CASSLIAGESYEQYF.

This clonotype was seen at least ten times. The J gene is TRBJ2-1, the V gene TRBV20-1; TRBD2 aligns across 14 bases. The CDR3 is 17 residues long. J lost 5 bases, V lost 0 bases, and 6 bases had no gene match. The V gene's germline CDR1 is DFQATT and CDR2 SNEGSKA (reference sequence). DNA for the CDR3: TGCAGTGCTAGAGATTCCGGGACTAGCGGGAGTAACAATGAGCAGTTCTTC. The encoded protein is CSARDSGTSGSNNEQFF.

This clonotype was detected ten times or more. The chain carries TRBV20-1 and TRBJ2-1; TRBD1 aligns across 8 bases. Germline CDR1 reads DFQATT; CDR2 reads SNEGSKA (reference sequence). The CDR3 is made up of 14 amino acids. CDR3 protein: CRARDRSSYNEQFF. The DNA for the CDR3 is TGCAGGGCCCGGGACAGGAGCTCCTACAATGAGCAGTTCTTC.

This clonotype was observed at least ten times. The V and J genes are TRBV18 and TRBJ1-1; D uncertain. Germline CDR1 reads KGHSH; CDR2 reads LQKENI. V was shortened by 6 bases and J by 3 bases, with 11 bases between the two germline ends. The CDR3 is made up of 13 amino acids. The CDR3 reads CASSLRVDTEAFF. CDR3 sequence (DNA): TGTGCCAGCTCCCTAAGAGTGGACACTGAAGCTTTCTTT. The full variable domain, in which reference TRBV18 and TRBJ1-1 provide the parts outside the CDR3, is NAGVMQNPRHLVRRRGQEARLRCSPMKGHSHVYWYRQLPEEGLKFMVYLQKENIIDESGMPKERFSAEFPKEGPSILRIQQVVRGDSAAYFCASSLRVDTEAFFGQGTRLTVV.

This clonotype was seen repeatedly, ten times or more. The chain carries TRBV20-1 and TRBJ2-7, with no clear D. The ends were cut back, 6 bases at V and 0 bases at J, with 21 bases in the middle. The CDR3 is 16 residues long. Germline CDR1 and CDR2: DFQATT and SNEGSKA (reference sequence). CDR3 protein: CSALSHLGRASYEQYF. The CDR3 DNA is TGCAGTGCCCTGTCTCATCTAGGACGGGCCTCCTACGAGCAGTACTTC.

This clonotype was seen ten or more times. V gene TRBV29-1 combines with J gene TRBJ2-1, with D tentatively TRBD1 or TRBD2 (6 bases each). Germline lookup yields CDR1 SQVTM and CDR2 ANQGSEA. This CDR3 has 18 amino acids. The V end was cut by 4 bases, the J end by 7 bases, with 29 bases between. In nucleotides, the CDR3 is TGCAGCGTTGGGCGTTTAATCTCTTGGGGGGCCACCGCGAATGAGCAGTTCTTC. Translation: CSVGRLISWGATANEQFF.